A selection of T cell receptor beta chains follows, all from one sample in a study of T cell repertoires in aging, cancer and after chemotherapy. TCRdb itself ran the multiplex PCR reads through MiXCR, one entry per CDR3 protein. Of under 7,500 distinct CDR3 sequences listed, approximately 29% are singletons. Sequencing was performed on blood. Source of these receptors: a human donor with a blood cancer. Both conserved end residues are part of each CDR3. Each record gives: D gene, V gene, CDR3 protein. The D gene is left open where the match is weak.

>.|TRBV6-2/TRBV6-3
CASSYLVRATEAFF
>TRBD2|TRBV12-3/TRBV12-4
CASSLLAGVVYEQYF
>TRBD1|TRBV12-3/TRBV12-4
CASSLLGQTTGELFF
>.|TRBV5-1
CASSLAGRGWESPLHF
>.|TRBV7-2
CASSLLRDGVYGYTF
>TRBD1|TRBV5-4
CASSRPDRESETQYF
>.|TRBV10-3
CAISARGTSATNEKLFF
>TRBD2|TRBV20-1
CSRREREAIGELFF
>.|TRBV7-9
CASSLDERAFF
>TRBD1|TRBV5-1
CASSFSPGQGRYEQFF
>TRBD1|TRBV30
CAWSVPQGEGSPLHF
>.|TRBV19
CASSISPPGGTEAFF
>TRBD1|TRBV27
CASSPDRVFYEQYF
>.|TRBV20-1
CSAITGFYEQYF
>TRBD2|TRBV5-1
CASSLAGVGVDTQYF
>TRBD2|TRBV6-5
CASNTSSSGTFGTQYF
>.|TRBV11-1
CASRLHGAGGQETQYF
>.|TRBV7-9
CASSRGTPGELFF
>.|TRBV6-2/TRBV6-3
CASGEGDKNIQYF
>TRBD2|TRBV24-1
CATSDRTSGRSTDTQYF
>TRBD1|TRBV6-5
CASSYSTGTGGEQYF
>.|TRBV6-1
CASSESRSYSNQPQHF
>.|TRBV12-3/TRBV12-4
CASSLFEVPNEQYF
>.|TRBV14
CASSRRHEQFF
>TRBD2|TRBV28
CASSLWRAGGPFNEQFF
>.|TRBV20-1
CSANRQSYPNEKLFF
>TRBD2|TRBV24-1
CATSDLGAGVENNEQFF
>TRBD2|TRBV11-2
CASSFRYSGGVTGELFF
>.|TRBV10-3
CAISVSRERKVEQYF
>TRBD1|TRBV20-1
CSASDRGQGSDEQFF
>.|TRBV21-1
CASSKASRVGNNSPLHF
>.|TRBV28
CASSLNRGATQYF
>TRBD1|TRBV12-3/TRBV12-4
CASGSDRVNTEAFF
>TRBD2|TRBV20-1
CSATPLAGGWETQYF
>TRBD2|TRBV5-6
CASSLASSGSWYEQFF
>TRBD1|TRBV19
CASSIEGTGYNEQFF
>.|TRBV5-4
CASSLERGYGYTF